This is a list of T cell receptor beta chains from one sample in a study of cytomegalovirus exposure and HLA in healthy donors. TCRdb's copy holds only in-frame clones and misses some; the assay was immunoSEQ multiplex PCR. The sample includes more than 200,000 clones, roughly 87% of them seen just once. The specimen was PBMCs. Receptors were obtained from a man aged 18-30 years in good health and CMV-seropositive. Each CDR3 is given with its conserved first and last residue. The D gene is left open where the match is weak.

CASRVEYSNQPQHF,-,TRBV2
CASSDPNRNTIYF,-,TRBV25-1
CASSWDNQPQHF,-,TRBV28
CASSDARSDTQYF,-,TRBV9
CASSLREPTEAFF,-,TRBV19
CASSVGQATDTQYF,-,TRBV9
CASRITGGQPQHF,TRBD1,TRBV6-1
CASSSDITSGSSYNEQFF,TRBD2,TRBV5-1
CASSFGGHNTEAFF,-,TRBV5-1
CASSPPPGKDEQYF,-,TRBV18
CASSPGTLGGTTEAFF,-,TRBV27
CAADWNTEAFF,-,TRBV30
CASSSGTIYEQYF,-,TRBV11-2
CASSDLAGSTGELFF,TRBD2,TRBV2